This is a list of T cell receptor beta chains from one sample in a study of cytomegalovirus exposure and HLA in healthy donors. Assay: immunoSEQ multiplex PCR; the TCRdb copy retains only in-frame clones and omits some. The sample yields 110,000 to 150,000 clones, about three quarters seen once. The sample taken for sequencing was PBMCs. The origin of the receptors is a male donor in good health and CMV-seronegative. CDR3s include the opening cysteine and the closing phenylalanine or tryptophan. A D gene is named only where the DNA matches it firmly. The size entry is marked missing in some rows and otherwise reads once, few, many or a size class.

clone_size j_call v_call d_call cdr3_aa cdr3_nt
- TRBJ1-2 TRBV28 - CAAYAGISGYTF TGTGCCGCCTACGCAGGTATTAGTGGCTACACCTTC
- TRBJ2-5 TRBV7-9 - CASSFPGGGAGIHQETQYF TGTGCCAGCAGCTTCCCCGGGGGTGGTGCCGGGATACATCAAGAGACCCAGTACTTC
few TRBJ2-7 TRBV27 TRBD2 CASTRTSGIYEQYF TGTGCCAGCACTCGGACTAGCGGAATCTACGAGCAGTACTTC
- TRBJ2-7 TRBV7-9 TRBD1 CSSSFVLTGGVHEQYF TGTTCCAGCAGCTTCGTCTTGACAGGGGGCGTCCACGAGCAGTACTTC
- TRBJ1-5 TRBV7-8 - CASSLMHGGNQPQHF TGTGCCAGCAGCTTAATGCACGGAGGAAATCAGCCCCAGCATTTT
- TRBJ2-1 TRBV6-6 TRBD1 CASSLDRGHYNEQFF TGTGCCAGCAGTCTCGACAGGGGGCACTACAATGAGCAGTTCTTC
- TRBJ2-7 TRBV9 - CASSEGRTTESSYEQYF TGTGCCAGCAGCGAAGGCAGGACTACCGAAAGCTCCTACGAGCAGTACTTC
- TRBJ2-6 TRBV18 TRBD1 CASSPPTGGDGANVLTF TGTGCCAGCTCACCTCCAACAGGGGGTGATGGGGCCAACGTCCTGACTTTC
- TRBJ1-2 TRBV7-9 - CASSSSGRGWLGYTF TGTGCCAGCAGCTCTAGCGGGAGGGGGTGGCTTGGCTACACCTTC
- TRBJ2-1 TRBV5-4 TRBD1 CASSFLGQGNNEQFF TGTGCCAGCAGCTTTTTGGGACAGGGTAACAATGAGCAGTTCTTC
- TRBJ2-2 TRBV5-4 TRBD2 CASSWGLAGGNTGELFF TGTGCCAGCAGCTGGGGACTAGCGGGAGGGAACACCGGGGAGCTGTTTTTT
few TRBJ2-5 TRBV7-9 TRBD1 CASSLTGGWETQYF TGTGCCAGCAGCTTGACAGGGGGCTGGGAGACCCAGTACTTC
- TRBJ1-1 TRBV19 - CASSTQGIFEAFF TGTGCCAGTAGTACACAGGGAATATTTGAAGCTTTCTTT